The 7 T cell receptor beta chains reported below all come from one sample, sequenced in a study of cytomegalovirus exposure and HLA in healthy donors. The PCR made use of 60 Vbeta and 13 Jbeta primers. The data were produced by immunoSEQ multiplex PCR, yet TCRdb's version contains in-frame clones alone and is incomplete. Recorded for this sample: approximately 110,000 clones. Specimen: PBMCs. The receptors were sampled from a man aged 25-40 years in good health and CMV-seronegative.

As to this clone: The same CDR3 is also encoded by other DNA sequences in this sample. This chain connects TRBV7-9 to TRBJ2-4; the match to TRBD1 covers 9 bases. Losses at the gene ends were 1 base for V and 0 bases for J; bases not matched to a gene: 4. The CDR3 length is 17 residues. Germline values: CDR1 SEHNR, CDR2 FQNEAQ (reference sequence). The CDR3, as DNA: TGTGCCAGCAGCTTAGGGGACAGGGAACTAGCCAAAAACATTCAGTACTTC. Protein sequence: CASSLGDRELAKNIQYF.

The V gene is TRBV7-9, the J gene TRBJ2-5; D gene uncertain. The CDR3 runs 15 residues. Germline V gene sequence: CDR1 SEHNR, CDR2 FQNEAQ (reference sequence). V was clipped by 3 bases and J by 3 bases, with 14 bases between them. Here the CDR3 reads CASSFMSKPKETQYF. For the CDR3, the DNA is TGTGCCAGCAGCTTTATGTCTAAACCCAAAGAGACCCAGTACTTC.

The V call is TRBV6-6, the J call TRBJ1-4; a possible D gene is TRBD1 (6 bases). V lost 2 bases and J 4 bases, leaving 11 bases between the germline ends. The CDR3 has 15 amino acids. In germline, CDR1 is MNHNY, CDR2 SVGAGI (reference sequence). CDR3 in DNA: TGTGCCAGCAGTTACAGGACAGCGATTAATGAAAAACTGTTTTTT. It specifies CASSYRTAINEKLFF.

The gene calls are TRBV4-1 and TRBJ1-2; D might be TRBD1 (5 bases). Germline V CDR1 and CDR2: MGHRA, YSYEKL. This CDR3 is 15 amino acids long. V lost 1 base and J lost 0, with 9 bases in between. CDR3 sequence: CASSQVGRANYGYTF. In nucleotides, the CDR3 is TGCGCCAGCAGCCAAGTAGGCAGGGCTAACTATGGCTACACCTTC.

The chain is built from TRBV30 and TRBJ2-7, with TRBD2 matching 11 bases. CDR1 and CDR2 from the germline V gene are GTSNPN and SVGIG (reference sequence). There are 14 residues in the CDR3. The ends lost 0 bases at V and 6 bases at J; junction bases unmatched: 4. This chain's CDR3 is CAWSVTGLAGEQYF. The CDR3 DNA reads as TGTGCCTGGAGTGTCACCGGACTAGCGGGCGAGCAGTACTTC.

The chain couples TRBV7-3 to TRBJ2-1, with D unresolved. The germline V gene has CDR1 SGHTA and CDR2 FQGTGA. This CDR3 region has 14 residues. The V gene lost 2 bases and the J gene lost 7 bases, with 12 bases spanning the gap. This CDR3 reads CASSLDSLVNEQFF. CDR3 nucleotides: TGTGCCAGCAGCTTAGACTCACTGGTTAATGAGCAGTTCTTC.

V usage is TRBV10-3 and J usage is TRBJ2-5; tentative D call: TRBD1 (5 bases). The J call may be mistaken, given a closer DNA end match to TRBJ2-7. The CDR3 length is 13 residues. Germline assignment: CDR1 ENHRY and CDR2 SYGVKD. CDR3 sequence reads: CAISEKQAYEQYF. The CDR3 DNA reads as TGTGCCATCAGTGAAAAACAGGCCTACGAGCAGTACTTC.